The 2 T cell receptor beta chains below come from one sample, sequenced in a study of T cells after yellow fever vaccination. TCRdb reprocessed the 5' RACE reads via MiXCR and lists one record per CDR3 protein. The profile shows approximately 74,000 distinct CDR3 sequences, around 6.5% of them singletons. The sample was CD8+ T cells sorted from PBMCs, taken more than 4 days after the first yellow fever vaccination. These receptors were collected from a young man who received the YFV17D yellow fever vaccine.

J is TRBJ1-4 and V is TRBV7-9; D not resolved. Germline CDR1 is SEHNR and CDR2 is FQNEAQ (reference sequence). There are 14 residues in the CDR3. V lost 6 bases to trimming and J lost 4 bases, with 12 bases between them. In DNA, the CDR3 is TGTGCCAGCAGGCTCCCGGGAGTTAATGAAAAACTGTTTTTT. As protein: CASRLPGVNEKLFF. Full variable domain (outside the CDR3, taken from reference TRBV7-9 and TRBJ1-4): DTGVSQNPRHKITKRGQNVTFRCDPISEHNRLYWYRQTLGQGPEFLTYFQNEAQLEKSRLLSDRFSAERPKGSFSTLEIQRTEQGDSAMYLCASRLPGVNEKLFFGSGTQLSVL.

The V call is TRBV20-1, the J call TRBJ2-1; D not certain. The V and J ends lost 1 base and 2 bases respectively, with 6 bases between them. This CDR3 has 13 amino acids. Germline CDR1 DFQATT, CDR2 SNEGSKA (reference sequence). The CDR3 DNA reads TGCAGTGCTAGAGTGAGAACCTACAATGAGCAGTTCTTC. Residues: CSARVRTYNEQFF.